This entry is about one T cell receptor beta chain. Original methodology: By means of reference gene primer amplification, nucleated cell counts were estimated. Clones were sequenced by immunoSEQ multiplex PCR, and TCRdb holds only the in-frame ones, with some missing. V, J and clone size were drawn from that table, and D and trimming were deduced from the DNA. The sample contains 260,000 or so clones, about four fifths of which appear only once. These data come from a study of blood T cell repertoires in COVID-19. Trimming took off 5 bases at V and 0 bases at J, with 10 bases between the two ends. The CDR3 sequence is 14 residues long. From germline, CDR1 is ENHRY and CDR2 SYGVKD.

V and J are TRBV10-3 and TRBJ2-5, with TRBD2 as a possible D gene (6 bases). The sample comprised peripheral blood. This clonotype was sampled from a woman aged 70-85 years with acute or convalescent COVID-19. CDR3 DNA sequence: TGTGCCATCAGTTTAGGAGGGTACCAAGAGACCCAGTACTTC. It translates to CAISLGGYQETQYF.